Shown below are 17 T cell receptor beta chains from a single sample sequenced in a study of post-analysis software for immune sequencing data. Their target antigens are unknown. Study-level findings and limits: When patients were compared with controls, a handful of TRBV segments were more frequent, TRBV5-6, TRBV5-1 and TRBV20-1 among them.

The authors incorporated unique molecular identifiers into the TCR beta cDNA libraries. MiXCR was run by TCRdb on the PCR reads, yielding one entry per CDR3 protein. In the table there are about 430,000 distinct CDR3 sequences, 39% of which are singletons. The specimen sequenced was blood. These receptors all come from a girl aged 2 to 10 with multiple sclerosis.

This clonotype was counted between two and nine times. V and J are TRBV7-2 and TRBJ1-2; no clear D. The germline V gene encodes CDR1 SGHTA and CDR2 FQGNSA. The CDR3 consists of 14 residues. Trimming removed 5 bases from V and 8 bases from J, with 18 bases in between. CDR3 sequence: CASSPVRKMEGYTF. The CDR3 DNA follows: TGTGCCAGCAGCCCCGTTCGGAAAATGGAGGGCTACACCTTC.

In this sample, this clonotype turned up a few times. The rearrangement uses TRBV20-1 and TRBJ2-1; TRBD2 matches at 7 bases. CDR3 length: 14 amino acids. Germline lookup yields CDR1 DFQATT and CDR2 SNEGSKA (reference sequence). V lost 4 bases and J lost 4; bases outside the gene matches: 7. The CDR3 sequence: CSAITSEMYNEQFF. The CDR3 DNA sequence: TGCAGTGCTATTACTAGCGAGATGTACAATGAGCAGTTCTTC.

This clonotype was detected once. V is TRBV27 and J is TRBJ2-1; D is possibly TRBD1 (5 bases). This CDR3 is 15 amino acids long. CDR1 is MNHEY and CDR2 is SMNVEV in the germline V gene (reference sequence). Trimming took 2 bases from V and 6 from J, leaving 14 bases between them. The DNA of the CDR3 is TGTGCCAGCAGTTTAGGGGCAGGGTTAAGCAATGAGCAGTTCTTC. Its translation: CASSLGAGLSNEQFF.

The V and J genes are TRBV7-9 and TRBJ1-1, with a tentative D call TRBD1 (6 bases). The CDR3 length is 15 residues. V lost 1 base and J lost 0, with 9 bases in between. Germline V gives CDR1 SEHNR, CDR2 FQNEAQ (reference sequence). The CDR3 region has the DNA TGTGCCAGCAGCTTAGTGAGGGGGGTGAACACTGAAGCTTTCTTT. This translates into CASSLVRGVNTEAFF.

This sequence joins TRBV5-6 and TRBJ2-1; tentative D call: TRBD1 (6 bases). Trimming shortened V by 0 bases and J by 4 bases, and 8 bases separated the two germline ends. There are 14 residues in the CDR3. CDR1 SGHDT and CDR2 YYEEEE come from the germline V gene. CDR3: CASSLEGEYNEQFF. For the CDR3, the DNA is TGTGCCAGCAGCTTGGAGGGGGAGTACAATGAGCAGTTCTTC.

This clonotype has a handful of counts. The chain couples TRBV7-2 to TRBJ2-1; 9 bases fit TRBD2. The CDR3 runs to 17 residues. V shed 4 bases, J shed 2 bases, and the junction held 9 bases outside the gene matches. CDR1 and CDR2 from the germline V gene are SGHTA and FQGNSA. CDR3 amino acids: CASSSASGEHPYNEQFF. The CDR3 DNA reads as TGTGCCAGCAGCTCAGCTAGCGGGGAGCACCCCTACAATGAGCAGTTCTTC.

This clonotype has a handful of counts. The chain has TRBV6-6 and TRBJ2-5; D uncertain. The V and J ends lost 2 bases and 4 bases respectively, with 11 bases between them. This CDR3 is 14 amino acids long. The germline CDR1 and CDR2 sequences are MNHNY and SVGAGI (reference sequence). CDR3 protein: CASSYGSRPETQYF. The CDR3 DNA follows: TGTGCCAGCAGTTACGGGTCAAGGCCAGAGACCCAGTACTTC.

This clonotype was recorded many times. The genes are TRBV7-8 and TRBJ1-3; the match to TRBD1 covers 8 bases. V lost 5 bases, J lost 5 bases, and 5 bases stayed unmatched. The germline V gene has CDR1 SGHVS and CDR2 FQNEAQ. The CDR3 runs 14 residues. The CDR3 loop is CASSPGQGRNTIYF. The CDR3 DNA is TGTGCCAGCAGCCCCGGACAGGGCAGAAACACCATATATTTT.

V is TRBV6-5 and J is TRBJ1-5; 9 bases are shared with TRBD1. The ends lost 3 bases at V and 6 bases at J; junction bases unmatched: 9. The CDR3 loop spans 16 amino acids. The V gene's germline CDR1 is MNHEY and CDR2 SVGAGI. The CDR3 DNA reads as TGTGCCAGCAGTTATCCTGGACAGGGGCTCCGTCAGCCCCAGCATTTT. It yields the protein CASSYPGQGLRQPQHF.

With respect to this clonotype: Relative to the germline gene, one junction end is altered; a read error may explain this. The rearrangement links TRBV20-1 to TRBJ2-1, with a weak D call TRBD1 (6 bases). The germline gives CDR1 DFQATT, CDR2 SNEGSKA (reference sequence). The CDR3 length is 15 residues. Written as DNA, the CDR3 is TGCAGTCCTAGATACCCTGACAGGATATACAATGAGCAGTTCTTC. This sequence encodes CSPRYPDRIYNEQFF.

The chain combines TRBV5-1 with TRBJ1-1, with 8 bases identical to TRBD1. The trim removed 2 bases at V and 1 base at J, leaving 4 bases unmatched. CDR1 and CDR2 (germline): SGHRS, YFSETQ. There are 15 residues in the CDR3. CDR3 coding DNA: TGCGCCAGCAGCTTTCAGGGGGCGACGAACACTGAAGCTTTCTTT. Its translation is CASSFQGATNTEAFF.

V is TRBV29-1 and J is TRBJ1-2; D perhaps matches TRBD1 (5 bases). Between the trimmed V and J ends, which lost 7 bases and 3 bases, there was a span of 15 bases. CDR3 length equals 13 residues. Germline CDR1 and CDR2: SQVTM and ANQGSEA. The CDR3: CSGMEGSDYGYTF. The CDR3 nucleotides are TGCAGCGGGATGGAGGGGTCGGACTATGGCTACACCTTC.

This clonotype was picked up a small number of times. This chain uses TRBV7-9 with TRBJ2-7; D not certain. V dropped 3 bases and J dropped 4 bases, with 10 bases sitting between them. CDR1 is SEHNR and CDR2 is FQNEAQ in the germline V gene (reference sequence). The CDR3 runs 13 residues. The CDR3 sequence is CASSFGPQYEQYF. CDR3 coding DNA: TGTGCCAGCAGCTTCGGACCACAATACGAGCAGTACTTC.

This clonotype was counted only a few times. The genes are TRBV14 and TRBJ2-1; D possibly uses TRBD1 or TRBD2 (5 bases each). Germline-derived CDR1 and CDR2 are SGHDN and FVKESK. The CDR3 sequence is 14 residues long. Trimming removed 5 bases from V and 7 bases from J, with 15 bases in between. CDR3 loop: CASSKRQWGNEQFF. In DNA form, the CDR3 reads TGTGCCAGCAGCAAGCGACAGTGGGGGAATGAGCAGTTCTTC.

The CDR3 sequence: CASSYSFAELYF. The DNA of the CDR3 is TGTGCCAGCAGTTACTCGTTTGCGGAGTTGTACTTC. V and J are TRBV6-2 or TRBV6-3 and TRBJ2-7; D uncertain. Germline assignment: CDR1 MNHEY and CDR2 SVGEGT. Trimming stripped 0 bases from V and 12 bases from J, with 12 bases between. The CDR3 extends over 12 amino acids.

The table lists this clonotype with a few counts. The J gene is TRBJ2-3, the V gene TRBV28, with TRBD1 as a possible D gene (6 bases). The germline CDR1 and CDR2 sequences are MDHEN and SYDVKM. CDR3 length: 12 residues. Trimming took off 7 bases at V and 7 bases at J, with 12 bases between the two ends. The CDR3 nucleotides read TGTGCCAGCACAAACAGGGTCCATACGCAGTATTTT. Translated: CASTNRVHTQYF.

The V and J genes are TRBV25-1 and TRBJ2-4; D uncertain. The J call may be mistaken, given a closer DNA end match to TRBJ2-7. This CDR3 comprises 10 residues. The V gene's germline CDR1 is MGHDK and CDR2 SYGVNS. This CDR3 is CASRDHEQYF. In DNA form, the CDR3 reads TGTGCCAGCAGGGACCACGAGCAGTACTTC.